This TCR beta chain was retrieved from a study of shared clonotypes between healthy human individuals. Study as a whole: A couple of women and three men aged 18 to 49 made up the donors.

Study-wide points: Generation probability values for non-shared clonotypes were lower than those for clonotypes shared by all four donors. Donor clonotype sharing was expected to depend on sequencing depth.

The CDR3 covers 15 residues. V was shortened by 7 bases and J by 1 base, with 15 bases between the two germline ends. Per the germline V gene, CDR1 is SNHLY and CDR2 is FYNNEI. Donors had no recently reported acute infections or vaccinations and were HIV-negative. TCRdb keeps only in-frame clones here, not all; method: immunoSEQ multiplex PCR. The sample shows 2,500,000 or so clones, roughly 93% of them seen only once. Comments on this clone: The antigen is undetermined.

The TCR originated in a man aged 18 to 29 in good health. Some clones in this sample may be carry-over from other donors' samples. The material sequenced was naive CD4+ T cells from PBMCs. As to subset: CD45RA+ positively selected. The chain links TRBV2 to TRBJ2-3; tentative D call: TRBD2 (6 bases). The chain's CDR3 is CASIPFSGRTDTQYF. CDR3 DNA sequence: TGTGCCAGCATCCCCTTTAGCGGACGCACAGATACGCAGTATTTT.